Here is one T cell receptor (beta chain) with its context. Per the authors' pipeline: Estimated nucleated cell counts came from reference gene primer amplification. Here immunoSEQ multiplex PCR was the method, and the copy in TCRdb shows in-frame clones only, minus some. V and J calls and clone size are as listed in that table; D and trimming were resolved from the DNA. Here the sample spans 130,000 or so clones, 75% to 85% being singletons. The junction had 7 bases not matched to a gene; V was cut back by 5 bases and J by 1 base. CDR3 size: 16 residues. Germline-derived CDR1 and CDR2 are LNHDA and SQIVND (reference sequence). These data originate in a study of blood T cell repertoires in COVID-19. Study as a whole: Sites in the United States, Italy and Spain provided acute and convalescent COVID-19 samples. From T cells, B-cell-depleted T cells, or PBMCs came the material, which was cDNA or gDNA.

Sequencing was performed on peripheral blood. This sequence was found in an elderly man with acute or convalescent COVID-19. The V call is TRBV19, the J call TRBJ2-7; 11 nucleotides agree with TRBD1. CDR3 coding DNA: TGTGCCAGTAGTCGACATGGACAGGGGGCTTCCTACGAGCAGTACTTC. This gives the protein CASSRHGQGASYEQYF.